This TCR beta chain was sequenced for a study of T cell responses to AZD1222 COVID-19 vaccine. Findings and limits, study-wide: Every sample of the repertoires postdated the peak T cell response.

Sequencing used immunoSEQ multiplex PCR; TCRdb keeps in-frame clones, though not all of them. The sample has about 55,000 clones, around 90% seen once. This clone has just one count. Its target is not known. The CDR3 is made up of 14 amino acids. V was trimmed by 7 bases and J by 0 bases, leaving 7 bases between them. Germline V CDR1 and CDR2: MNHNY, SVGAGI (reference sequence). The chain couples TRBV6-6 to TRBJ2-6; D call uncertain. The TCR sequence derives from an adult in good health. The source material was peripheral blood, sampled on day 0 of AZD1222 vaccination. The CDR3 DNA is TGTGCCAGCACCTTAGTCTCTGGGGCCAACGTCCTGACTTTC. This encodes CASTLVSGANVLTF.